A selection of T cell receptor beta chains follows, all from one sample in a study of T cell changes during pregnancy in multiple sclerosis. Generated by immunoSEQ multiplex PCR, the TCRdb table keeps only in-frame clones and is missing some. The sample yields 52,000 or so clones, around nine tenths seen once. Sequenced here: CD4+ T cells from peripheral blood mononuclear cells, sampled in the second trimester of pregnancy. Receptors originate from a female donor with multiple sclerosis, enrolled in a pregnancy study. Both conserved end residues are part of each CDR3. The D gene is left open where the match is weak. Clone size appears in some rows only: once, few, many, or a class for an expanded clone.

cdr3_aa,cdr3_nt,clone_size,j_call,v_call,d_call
CASSKWGDDPGRSSTEAFF,TGTGCCAGCAGCAAATGGGGGGACGATCCAGGGCGGAGTTCGACTGAAGCTTTCTTT,-,TRBJ1-1,TRBV21-1,-
CASSYRTQGSYEQYF,TGTGCCAGCAGTTACAGGACCCAAGGCTCCTACGAGCAGTACTTC,once,TRBJ2-7,TRBV2,-
CASRTTGQETQYF,TGTGCCAGCAGGACGACAGGGCAAGAGACCCAGTACTTC,-,TRBJ2-5,TRBV6-5,TRBD1
CASSVGTSGGLLETQYF,TGTGCCAGCAGCGTAGGGACTAGCGGGGGATTGTTAGAGACCCAGTACTTC,once,TRBJ2-5,TRBV9,TRBD2
CASGGTSNQPQHF,TGTGCCAGTGGGGGGACGAGCAATCAGCCCCAGCATTTT,-,TRBJ1-5,TRBV19,-
CASRGQETQYF,TGTGCCAGCAGGGGCCAGGAGACCCAGTACTTC,-,TRBJ2-5,TRBV2,-
CASTETENSPLHF,TGTGCCAGCACTGAGACAGAAAATTCACCCCTCCACTTT,once,TRBJ1-6,TRBV2,-
CASSLGANTEAFF,TGTGCCAGCAGCTTAGGGGCCAACACTGAAGCTTTCTTT,-,TRBJ1-1,TRBV11-3,-
CASTSLRGGSPLHF,TGTGCCAGCACCAGCCTCAGGGGCGGGTCACCCCTCCACTTT,-,TRBJ1-6,TRBV6-5,-
CASSTGGTEAFF,TGTGCCAGCAGTACAGGGGGCACTGAAGCTTTCTTT,-,TRBJ1-1,TRBV6-1,TRBD1
CASSLVSGGPGEQFF,TGTGCCAGCAGCTTGGTTAGCGGGGGACCGGGTGAGCAGTTCTTC,-,TRBJ2-1,TRBV7-2,TRBD2
CASSQGERLSYEQYF,TGCGCCAGCAGCCAAGGGGAGCGGCTCTCCTACGAGCAGTACTTC,-,TRBJ2-7,TRBV4-1,-
CASSLKWQGSPYEQYF,TGTGCCAGCAGCTTAAAGTGGCAGGGCTCACCCTACGAGCAGTACTTC,-,TRBJ2-7,TRBV7-8,-
CASSGEPSGGASDTQYF,TGTGCCAGCAGTGGGGAACCTAGCGGGGGGGCCTCCGATACGCAGTATTTT,-,TRBJ2-3,TRBV2,TRBD2
CATTPGPLIGGTQYF,TGCGCCACCACCCCGGGACCACTAATCGGGGGGACCCAGTACTTC,once,TRBJ2-5,TRBV4-1,-
CAIASVGGVANQPQHF,TGTGCCATCGCGAGCGTCGGAGGTGTAGCAAATCAGCCCCAGCATTTT,-,TRBJ1-5,TRBV15,-
CASSPNGGGRETQYF,TGTGCCAGCAGCCCAAACGGGGGGGGAAGAGAGACCCAGTACTTC,-,TRBJ2-5,TRBV7-6,TRBD2
CATRLQGDQPQHF,TGTGCCACCCGTTTACAGGGGGATCAGCCCCAGCATTTT,-,TRBJ1-5,TRBV6-6,TRBD1
CASSLGQGETEAFF,TGTGCCAGCAGCCTGGGACAGGGGGAAACTGAAGCTTTCTTT,-,TRBJ1-1,TRBV7-3,TRBD1
CASSYSRSGGPETQYF,TGTGCCAGCAGTTACTCGCGGTCGGGGGGGCCGGAGACCCAGTACTTC,-,TRBJ2-5,TRBV6-6,TRBD2
CASSTDRTEQYF,TGTGCCAGCAGCACCGACAGGACAGAGCAGTACTTC,-,TRBJ2-7,TRBV7-3,-
CASTNPRLDYGYTF,TGTGCCAGCACTAATCCACGGCTCGACTATGGCTACACCTTC,-,TRBJ1-2,TRBV19,-
CATSPRAGRGETQYF,TGTGCCACCAGCCCGAGGGCGGGGAGAGGGGAGACCCAGTACTTC,-,TRBJ2-5,TRBV15,-
CASSVAKVGQPQHF,TGTGCCAGCAGCGTAGCTAAAGTCGGTCAGCCCCAGCATTTT,-,TRBJ1-5,TRBV9,-
CASRSGPSGAFF,TGTGCCAGCAGGTCAGGACCGTCGGGGGCTTTCTTT,-,TRBJ1-1,TRBV6-5,-
CASSPSGSRDRGRNEQFF,TGTGCCAGCTCACCCAGTGGTAGCCGGGACAGGGGGCGAAATGAGCAGTTCTTC,-,TRBJ2-1,TRBV18,TRBD1
CASSRGTSGGAAPEQFF,TGTGCCAGCAGCCGCGGGACTAGCGGGGGGGCCGCTCCTGAGCAGTTCTTC,-,TRBJ2-1,TRBV7-3,TRBD2
CASSLGGQGAGKLFF,TGTGCCAGCAGCTTGGGGGGACAGGGGGCAGGAAAACTGTTTTTT,-,TRBJ1-4,TRBV5-4,TRBD1
CASSRDRYYGYTF,TGTGCTAGTAGTAGGGACAGATACTATGGCTACACCTTC,-,TRBJ1-2,TRBV19,TRBD1